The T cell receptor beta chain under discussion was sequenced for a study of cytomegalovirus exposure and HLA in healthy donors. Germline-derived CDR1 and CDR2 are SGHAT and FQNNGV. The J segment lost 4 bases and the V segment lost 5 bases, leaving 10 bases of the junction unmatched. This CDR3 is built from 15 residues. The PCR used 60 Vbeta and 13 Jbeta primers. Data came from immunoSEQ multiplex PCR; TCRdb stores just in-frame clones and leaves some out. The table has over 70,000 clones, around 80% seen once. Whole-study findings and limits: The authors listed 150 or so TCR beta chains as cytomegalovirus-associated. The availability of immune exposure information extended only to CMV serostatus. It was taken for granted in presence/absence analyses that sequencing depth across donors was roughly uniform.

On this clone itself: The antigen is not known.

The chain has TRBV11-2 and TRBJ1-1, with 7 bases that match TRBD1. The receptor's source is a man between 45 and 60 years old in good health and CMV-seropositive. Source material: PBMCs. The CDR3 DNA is TGTGCCAGCAGCGGGCAGGGGGATGGGCTCACTGAAGCTTTCTTT. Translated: CASSGQGDGLTEAFF.